This TCR beta chain was recovered during a study of blood T cell repertoires in COVID-19. Per the original data handling: Using reference gene primer amplification, nucleated cell counts were estimated. This table comes from immunoSEQ multiplex PCR, and its TCRdb copy is limited to in-frame clones, with some not included. V and J calls and clone size follow that table, whereas D and trimming were derived from the DNA. The data show 300,000 to 400,000 clones, around 86% seen once. The CDR3 totals 14 residues. The germline V gene has CDR1 SGDLS and CDR2 YYNGEE. The V gene end was trimmed by 2 bases and the J gene end by 2 bases; junction bases not matched to a gene: 1. Participants spanned ages about 18 to 95 years and resided in around 25 US areas. In regard to this clone: The sample has other DNA sequences that encode this CDR3 too.

The chain combines TRBV9 with TRBJ1-2, with TRBD1 matching over 9 bases. This clonotype was sampled from a woman aged 40 to 50 with acute COVID-19. Material: PBMCs or T cells enriched from blood (not recorded which). CDR3 region: CASSVGTGNYGYTF. The CDR3 DNA follows: TGTGCCAGCAGCGTCGGGACAGGGAACTATGGCTACACCTTC. The whole variable domain, remainder taken from reference TRBV9 and TRBJ1-2, is DSGVTQTPKHLITATGQRVTLRCSPRSGDLSVYWYQQSLDQGLQFLIQYYNGEERAKGNILERFSAQQFPDLHSELNLSSLELGDSALYFCASSVGTGNYGYTFGSGTRLTVV.